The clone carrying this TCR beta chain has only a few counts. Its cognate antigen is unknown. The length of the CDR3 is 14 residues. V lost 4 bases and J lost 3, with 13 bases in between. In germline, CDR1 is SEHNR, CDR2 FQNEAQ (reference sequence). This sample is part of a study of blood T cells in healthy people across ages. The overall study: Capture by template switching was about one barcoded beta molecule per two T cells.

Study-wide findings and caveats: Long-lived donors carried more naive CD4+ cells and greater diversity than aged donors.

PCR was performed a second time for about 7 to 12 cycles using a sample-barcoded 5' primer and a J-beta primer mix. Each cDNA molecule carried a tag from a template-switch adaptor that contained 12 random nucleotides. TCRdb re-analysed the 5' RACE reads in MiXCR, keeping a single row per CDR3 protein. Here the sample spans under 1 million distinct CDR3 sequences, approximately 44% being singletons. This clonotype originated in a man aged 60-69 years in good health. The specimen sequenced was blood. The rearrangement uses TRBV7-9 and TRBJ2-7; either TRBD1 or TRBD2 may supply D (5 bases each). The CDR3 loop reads CASSSPGLIYEQYF. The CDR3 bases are TGTGCCAGCAGCTCCCCGGGGCTAATCTACGAGCAGTACTTC.